This T cell receptor beta chain was captured by sequencing in a study of vaccination effects on CD4 cells after COVID-19. Turning to the study itself: Post-vaccine draws lagged the second dose by a median of 72 days.

ViraFEST expansion of antigen-specific CD4+ T cells with viral peptide pools preceded sequencing. Following an approximately 11-day culture, CD4+ T cells were purified. Participants got two doses of BNT162b2 or mRNA-1273 vaccine. Assay used: immunoSEQ multiplex PCR; TCRdb lists only in-frame clones, some missing. Counted here are approximately 30,000 clones, roughly 67% occurring once; the ten biggest clones make up around 9%. A remark on this clone: As yet, its antigen is unknown.

The sample was CD4+ T cells from PBMCs cultured with SARS-CoV-2 spike peptides, taken after COVID-19 vaccination. The clonotype originates from a human donor who received a COVID-19 vaccine.

CDR3 residues: CASSILDEKLFF. Written as DNA, the CDR3 is TGTGCCAGTAGTATCCTGGATGAAAAACTGTTTTTT. This chain links TRBV19 with TRBJ1-4, with D unclear. Trimming stripped 3 bases from V and 6 bases from J, with 5 bases between. Germline V gene sequence: CDR1 LNHDA, CDR2 SQIVND (reference sequence). CDR3 length equals 12 residues.